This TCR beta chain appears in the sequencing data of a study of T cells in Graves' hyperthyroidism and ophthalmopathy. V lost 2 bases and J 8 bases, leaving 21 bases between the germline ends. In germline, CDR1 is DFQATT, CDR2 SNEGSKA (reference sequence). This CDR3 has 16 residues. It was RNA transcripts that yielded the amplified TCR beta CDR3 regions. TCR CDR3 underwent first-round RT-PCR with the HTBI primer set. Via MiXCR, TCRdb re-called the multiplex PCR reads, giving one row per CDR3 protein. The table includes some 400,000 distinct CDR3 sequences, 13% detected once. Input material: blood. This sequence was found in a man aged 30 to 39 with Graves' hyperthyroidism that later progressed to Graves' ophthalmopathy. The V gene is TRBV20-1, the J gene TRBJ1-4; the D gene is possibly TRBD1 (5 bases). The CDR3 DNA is TGCAGTGCTAGAAAGGCCGGGGGACGGCGGCAGGAAAAACTGTTTTTT. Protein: CSARKAGGRRQEKLFF.